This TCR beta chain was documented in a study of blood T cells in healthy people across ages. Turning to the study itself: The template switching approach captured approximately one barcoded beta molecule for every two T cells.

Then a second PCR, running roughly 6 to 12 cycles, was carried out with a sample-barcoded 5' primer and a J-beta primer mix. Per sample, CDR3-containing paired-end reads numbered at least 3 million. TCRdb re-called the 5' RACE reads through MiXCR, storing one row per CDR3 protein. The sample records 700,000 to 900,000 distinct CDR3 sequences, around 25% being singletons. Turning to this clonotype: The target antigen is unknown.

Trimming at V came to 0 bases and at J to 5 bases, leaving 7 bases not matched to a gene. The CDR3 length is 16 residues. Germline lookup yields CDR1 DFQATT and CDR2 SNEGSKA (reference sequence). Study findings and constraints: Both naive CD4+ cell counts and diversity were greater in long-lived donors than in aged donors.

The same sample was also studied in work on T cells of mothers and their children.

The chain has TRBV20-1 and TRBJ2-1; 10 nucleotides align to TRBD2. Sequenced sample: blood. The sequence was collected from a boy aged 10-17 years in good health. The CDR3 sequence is CSARDPTSGVNNEQFF. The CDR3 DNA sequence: TGCAGTGCTAGAGACCCCACTAGCGGGGTTAACAATGAGCAGTTCTTC.